This TCR beta chain stems from a study of cytomegalovirus exposure and HLA in healthy donors. Study-level points and caveats: Subsequent analysis showed first-cohort TCR clusters tending to co-occur in 120 validation repertoires. The study found most TCR sequences rare, yet found some public TCRs in many donors. High specificity and sensitivity for cytomegalovirus status were reported for the classifier. Altogether, 160 or so TCR beta chains were recorded as cytomegalovirus-associated.

The assay was immunoSEQ multiplex PCR, and TCRdb's table has in-frame clones only and misses some. The sample records over 250,000 clones, about nine tenths being singletons. V gave up 4 bases and J gave up 2 bases, with 7 bases separating them. The CDR3 consists of 13 residues. CDR1 and CDR2 from the germline V gene are KGHSH and LQKENI. This clone was counted once. What it binds is not known. The sequence was collected from a woman in her thirties in good health and CMV-seropositive. The source material was PBMCs. The rearrangement uses TRBV18 and TRBJ2-3; tentatively, D is TRBD1 or TRBD2 (5 bases each). CDR3 sequence (DNA): TGTGCCAGCTCACACGGGACCACAGATACGCAGTATTTT. This sequence encodes CASSHGTTDTQYF. The complete variable domain, with remaining parts taken from reference TRBV18 and TRBJ2-3, reads NAGVMQNPRHLVRRRGQEARLRCSPMKGHSHVYWYRQLPEEGLKFMVYLQKENIIDESGMPKERFSAEFPKEGPSILRIQQVVRGDSAAYFCASSHGTTDTQYFGPGTRLTVL.